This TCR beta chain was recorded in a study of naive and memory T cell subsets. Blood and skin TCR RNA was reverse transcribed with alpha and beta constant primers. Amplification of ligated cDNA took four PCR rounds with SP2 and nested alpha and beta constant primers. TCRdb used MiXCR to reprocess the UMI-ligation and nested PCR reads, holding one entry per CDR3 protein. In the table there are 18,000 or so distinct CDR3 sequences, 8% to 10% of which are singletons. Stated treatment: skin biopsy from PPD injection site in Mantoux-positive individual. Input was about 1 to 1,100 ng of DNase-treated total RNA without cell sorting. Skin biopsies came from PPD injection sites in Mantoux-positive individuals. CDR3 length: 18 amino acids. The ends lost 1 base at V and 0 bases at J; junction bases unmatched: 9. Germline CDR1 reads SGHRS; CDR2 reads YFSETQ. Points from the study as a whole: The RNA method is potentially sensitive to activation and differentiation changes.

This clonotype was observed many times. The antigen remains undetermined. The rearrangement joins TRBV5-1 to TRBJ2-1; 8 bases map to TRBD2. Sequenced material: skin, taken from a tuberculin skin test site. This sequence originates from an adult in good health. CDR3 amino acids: CASSLLGKGTSSYNEQFF. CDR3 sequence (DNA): TGCGCCAGCAGCTTGTTGGGGAAGGGGACTAGCTCCTACAATGAGCAGTTCTTC.